These 11 T cell receptor beta chains were sequenced from one sample in a study of blood T cell repertoires in COVID-19. The assay was immunoSEQ multiplex PCR, and TCRdb's table has in-frame clones only and misses some. The table records 230,000 or so clones, around 81% of them present only once. Sequenced sample: peripheral blood. The receptors derive from a woman of 80 years or more with COVID-19, enrolled during active disease.

The rearrangement links TRBV18 to TRBJ1-5; no firm D call. Germline V gene data show CDR1 as KGHSH and CDR2 as LQKENI. V was trimmed by 3 bases and J by 3 bases, leaving 12 bases between them. The CDR3 extends over 15 amino acids. CDR3 loop: CASSPQSGDNQPQHF. DNA of the CDR3: TGTGCCAGCTCACCCCAGAGCGGGGACAATCAGCCCCAGCATTTT.

This chain uses TRBV29-1 with TRBJ1-1, with D maybe TRBD1 (6 bases). Germline-derived CDR1 and CDR2 are SQVTM and ANQGSEA. There are 12 residues in the CDR3. Deletions cut 0 bases from V and 11 bases from J, with 13 bases between. This chain's CDR3 is CSVEETQGRAFF. The DNA of the CDR3 is TGCAGCGTTGAAGAAACCCAGGGGCGCGCTTTCTTT.

V and J are TRBV19 and TRBJ1-2, with 8 nucleotides matching TRBD1. Germline V CDR1 and CDR2: LNHDA, SQIVND (reference sequence). This CDR3 region has 13 residues. The trim removed 8 bases at V and 6 bases at J, leaving 8 bases unmatched. The CDR3 region has the DNA TGTGCCAGTTTCGAGGACAGGGTAAATGGCTACACCTTC. Translation: CASFEDRVNGYTF.

This chain connects TRBV6-5 to TRBJ1-1; TRBD1 is a possible D gene (6 bases). Per germline, CDR1 MNHEY and CDR2 SVGAGI. This CDR3 has 15 amino acids. With 6 bases removed from V and 6 bases from J, the gap between germline ends came to 20 bases. The CDR3 DNA reads as TGTGCCAGCAGGCGGGGGACACCAGGCACTGCTGAAGCTTTCTTT. It specifies CASRRGTPGTAEAFF.

The CDR3 sequence is CASSPTRGISPLHF. The CDR3 DNA follows: TGCGCCAGCAGCCCTACCAGGGGGATTTCACCCCTCCACTTT. The chain recombines TRBV5-1 with TRBJ1-6; 7 bases are shared with TRBD1. J was trimmed by 9 bases and V by 4 bases; bases with no gene match: 7. From germline, CDR1 is SGHRS and CDR2 YFSETQ. The CDR3 contains 14 residues.

The J gene is TRBJ2-2, the V gene TRBV27, with D maybe TRBD1 (7 bases). Trimming took off 7 bases at V and 5 bases at J, with 17 bases between the two ends. The germline V gene encodes CDR1 MNHEY and CDR2 SMNVEV (reference sequence). This CDR3 has 15 amino acids. The CDR3 sequence is CASKEGATETGELFF. As DNA, the CDR3 is TGTGCCAGCAAGGAGGGGGCGACGGAGACCGGGGAGCTGTTTTTT.

The chain has TRBV6-5 and TRBJ2-7, with D tentatively TRBD1 (5 bases). The V and J ends lost 8 bases and 5 bases respectively, with 13 bases between them. Germline V gene data show CDR1 as MNHEY and CDR2 as SVGAGI. There are 12 residues in the CDR3. The CDR3 DNA sequence: TGTGCCAGCCACTCAGGGAAACACGAGCAGTACTTC. Protein sequence: CASHSGKHEQYF.

This clone was counted once. This rearrangement joins TRBV5-4 to TRBJ2-1; no definite D call. Germline V CDR1 and CDR2: SGHNT, YYREEE (reference sequence). The length of the CDR3 is 12 residues. V shed 2 bases and J shed 7 bases, with 7 bases lying between them. The chain's CDR3 is CASSFPGNEQFF. The CDR3 DNA sequence: TGTGCCAGCAGCTTTCCGGGTAATGAGCAGTTCTTC.

V gene TRBV6-5 combines with J gene TRBJ1-3; 9 nucleotides align to TRBD1. The germline V gene encodes CDR1 MNHEY and CDR2 SVGAGI. With V trimmed by 7 bases and J by 3 bases, 7 bases remained unmatched. The CDR3 extends over 15 amino acids. DNA for the CDR3: TGTGCCAGCAACACAGGGGGCCTCGGTGGAAACACCATATATTTT. As protein: CASNTGGLGGNTIYF.

The V and J genes are TRBV6-1 and TRBJ1-1, with D perhaps matching TRBD1 (5 bases). Trimming took off 2 bases at V and 4 bases at J, with 8 bases between the two ends. The CDR3 totals 13 residues. The V gene's germline CDR1 is MNHNS and CDR2 SASEGT. CDR3 in amino acids: CASSERGGTEAFF. The DNA for the CDR3 is TGTGCCAGCAGTGAACGGGGGGGCACTGAAGCTTTCTTT.

This clone showed up just a few times. The chain joins TRBV7-9 to TRBJ2-3, with 11 bases lining up with TRBD2. Germline CDR1 is SEHNR and CDR2 is FQNEAQ (reference sequence). V dropped 6 bases and J dropped 1; count of bases not matched to a gene: 3. This CDR3 region has 15 residues. This chain's CDR3 is CASRKLAGGTDTQYF. In nucleotides, the CDR3 is TGTGCCAGCAGGAAACTAGCGGGAGGCACAGATACGCAGTATTTT.